This T cell receptor beta chain was recovered during a study of cytomegalovirus exposure and HLA in healthy donors (dated by TCRdb to the late 2010s). A note on the overall study: An earlier analysis of several hundred of the donors reported more than 250 Gb of sequence data and roughly 100 million unique TCR beta sequences from some 180 million T cells. An early release covering roughly 640 HLA-typed donors comprised 300 to 350 gigabases of sequencing data and 85 million to 100 million unique TCR sequences. The genetic ancestry cluster associated with self-reported Caucasian donors included around 76% of the 350 to 500 genotyped donors. The study aimed to test whether signatures of past pathogen exposure could be identified by cataloging public T cell receptors. The T cell repertoires of 550 to 850 subjects were profiled by immunosequencing and related to cytomegalovirus serostatus. A separate validation cohort of roughly 130 different subjects was used in addition to the roughly 720-subject first cohort. The study combined high-throughput TCR immunosequencing, statistical association of individual TCRs with disease status, and machine learning to predict cytomegalovirus infection status. To study patterns of TCR occurrence, a later analysis re-analyzed previously published TCR beta repertoires from several hundred donors and added high-resolution HLA genotyping. The later analysis used no new phenotypic data to find candidate immune exposures, relying instead on TCR beta sequences and their occurrence across donors. An earlier analysis of some 600 of the donors applied high-throughput TCR beta sequencing to assess whether each TCR beta V gene segment acted as functional or pseudogenic. Donor age, sex, ethnicity and CMV serostatus were compiled alongside the repertoire data. Genome-wide SNP genotypes for about 65% of the 666 donors were used in a later genetic analysis, which treated that subset as a discovery cohort. Every repertoire in the discovery cohort had been generated on one and the same sequencing platform. Class I and class II HLA loci were covered by the typing at four-digit resolution. Typing coverage differed by locus: A, B, C, DRB1 and DQB1 were typed in roughly 620-640 donors, DQA1 in 500 to 550, DPA1 in over 600, and DPB1 in 472. A handful of DR-DQ haplotypes were handled as single units for association and clustering because linkage in the cohort was strong. Across 300 to 500 genotyped donors of the cohort, an average of about 240,000 unique TCR beta nucleotide sequences per donor were sequenced, and roughly 20% of those sequences were non-productive. The paper as a whole reports these results and caveats: CMV serostatus was the only immune exposure information available for the cohort. A later analysis found that TCR association rates varied across HLA loci, with DRB1 alleles showing the most associated TCRs and HLA-C alleles the fewest. In a later analysis, some 18,000 TCR beta sequences were associated with specific HLA alleles at a false discovery rate of 0.05. A later analysis found that most CMV-associated TCR beta chains appeared HLA-restricted, with HLA associations seemingly driven largely by CMV exposure. A later genetic analysis associated a missense DCLRE1C variant with V-gene and J-gene trimming of TCR beta chains, and an independent cohort replicated the association. The earlier analysis of approximately 590 of the donors excluded approximately 15 rarely observed V segments, including chromosome 9 orphons, because counts were too low. The classifier was reported to diagnose cytomegalovirus status with high specificity and sensitivity in both the original and validation cohorts. The authors suggested that the approach could potentially be generalized to other disease states and immunological phenotypes. A further reported finding was that TCR beta sequences accurately predicted the HLA-A and HLA-B alleles for most subjects in the first cohort. An earlier analysis of 450 to 750 of the donors showed that most TCR beta V segments appeared in productive rearrangements either about 90% or about 30% of the time, which broadly matched IMGT annotations. A later analysis reported that several top co-occurrence clusters appeared linked to parvovirus B19, influenza, CMV and Epstein-Barr virus. Because HLA typing was unavailable for some donors at each locus, only the typed subset was used in association tests. Roughly uniform sequencing depth across donors was assumed in presence/absence analyses, although this assumption may not hold. When HLA alleles, especially DR and DQ, strongly co-occurred, attributing TCR associations to individual alleles was difficult. The sequencing pipeline was judged likely to have produced a cluster of highly shared sequence variants as a technical artifact. The study listed 150 to 200 TCR beta chains as associated with cytomegalovirus. Some IMGT-functional V segments, including TRBV6-2 and TRBV6-3, could not be told apart with the 87-base-pair reads, so those segments were excluded. Three of the identified cytomegalovirus-associated TCR beta chains were confirmed in vitro to be specific for cytomegalovirus antigens. Most TCR sequences were seen in very few donors, while some public TCRs were found in many individuals. Correlated functional status among segregating V segments might be attributable to linkage disequilibrium, but an unknown experimental factor could not be ruled out. In a later analysis, HLA-associated TCR beta chains were found to be more clonally expanded and to have lower generation probabilities than equally common non-associated chains. In a later genetic analysis, fewer N-insertions in productive TCRs were reported among donors in an Asian-associated ancestry cluster than the roughly 700-donor mean. The cohort was sequenced for TCR beta chains only, and without alpha or paired-chain data the features that could be detected were limited.

Including cysteine and phenylalanine, the CDR3 has 15 amino acids. The DNA shown is the 45-base CDR3, in frame from base 1. The V end gives up 6 bases and the J end 6 bases, leaving 10 bases in the junction not matched to a gene. The germline V gene (reference sequence) gives CDR1 as LNHDA and CDR2 as SQIVND. The method behind the library was the immunoSEQ multiplex PCR assay. For the multiplex PCR, a mixture combining 60 forward primers for TCR Vbeta segments and 13 reverse primers for TCR Jbeta segments was used. Amplification of the CDR3 region of rearranged TCR beta genes was performed with a multiplex PCR assay on genomic DNA. The amplified TCR beta libraries were sequenced on the Illumina HiSeq System as 87-base-pair reads. The authors processed their data as follows. Across the 700 or so repertoires, a later analysis counted 80 million or so unique TCR beta chains, around 10 million of which were shared by at least two donors. Raw reads were error-corrected and collapsed into unique sequences by a nearest-neighbor algorithm in which closely related sequences were merged to remove PCR and sequencing errors. CDR3 sequences were aligned to IMGT reference sequences to assign V, D and J gene segments. For a sequence to be retained, at least a six-nucleotide match to both a V gene segment and a J gene segment was required. Rearrangements were called productive when the CDR3 lacked stop codons and stayed in frame with V and J; all others were non-productive. Following IMGT convention, CDR3 was defined as the stretch from the second conserved V-encoded cysteine up to the conserved J-encoded phenylalanine. The earlier analysis of 500 to 650 of the donors excluded any sequence lacking an unambiguous match to a single V gene segment. An earlier analysis of a few hundred of the donors classified V segments as functional when productive rearrangements were above 56.7% and as segregating when the standard deviation between donors was above 5%. A statistical classification framework was built for diagnosing cytomegalovirus status from the catalog of TCR beta chain sequences. In a later analysis, V and J genes were assigned by comparing TCR nucleotide sequences against IMGT/GENE-DB human TR gene sequences. Using the TCRdist pipeline, a later analysis assigned CDR3 sequences along with most-parsimonious VDJ recombination scenarios. In a later analysis, each TCR beta chain was defined by its CDR3 amino acid sequence together with its V-gene family, and reads lacking a unique V-gene family were excluded. To address suspected cross-contamination and a sequencing artifact, a later analysis removed approximately 600 highly shared, low-generation-probability nucleotide sequences. A later analysis calculated a clonal expansion index for each public chain from normalized within-repertoire ranks of inferred template counts. In a later analysis, generation probabilities were computed using a VDJ recombination model fitted to out-of-frame rearrangements, and the results were checked against IGoR. In a later analysis, TCR-TCR, TCR-HLA and TCR-CMV co-occurrence was scored with hypergeometric tests, and a repertoire-size bias correction was applied to TCR pairs. In a later analysis, false discovery rates were estimated by permuting HLA or CMV assignments 20 times. In a later analysis, co-occurring TCRs were grouped using DBSCAN, and TCRdist sequence similarity was added for clustering within HLA-allele-positive subsets. Repertoires with fewer than 30,000 or more than 120,000 public chains, plus five repertoires with anomalous nucleotide sharing, were excluded from co-occurrence clustering. The clones in this table, taken by TCRdb from immuneACCESS, are in-frame only. Not every clone is retained; where verified, under half of the shortfall comes from an unresolved V gene, and the cause of the rest is unknown. The DNA was the basis for D and trimming; V, J and clone size are from that table. Present in this sample are more than 95,000 clones, under 85% of which were seen just once. The biggest ten clones account for 2.1% of the sample.

This clone showed up just once. Its specific antigen is unknown. Nothing much larger sits one base from this clone, and base qualities are not available. The cohort consisted of 666 healthy bone marrow donors. At the time of sampling, every cohort member was nominally healthy, though immune exposures that went unrecorded were likely present. The donor was CMV seronegative and belonged to the group of under 400 seronegative cohort members. A peripheral blood sample was provided by each donor, and peripheral blood mononuclear cells were used for TCR beta sequencing. Genomic DNA was extracted from the blood cell samples with the Qiagen DNeasy Blood Extraction Kit.

This chain is built from TRBV19 and TRBJ1-2, and 10 junction bases match TRBD1. The sequence derives from a man aged 30 to 45 in good health and CMV-seronegative. The sample taken for sequencing was PBMCs. The CDR3 amino acid sequence is: CASRDRGTQTDGYTF. The nucleotide sequence is given as TGTGCCAGTAGGGACAGGGGGACACAAACGGATGGCTACACCTTC.